This TCR beta chain was captured by sequencing in a study of beta chain features in type 1 diabetes. The CDR3 is made up of 14 amino acids. Germline V lookup: CDR1 SGHTA, CDR2 FQGNSA. V lost 2 bases and J lost 2, with 9 bases in between. Sequenced material consisted of expressed TCRB transcripts (all of the isolated RNA was reverse transcribed). Method: immunoSEQ multiplex PCR; TCRdb's copy keeps in-frame clones and lacks some. The sample comprises 680,000 or so clones, around a sixth of which are singletons, and about 0.093% rests with the top ten. A few counts support this clone. As yet, its antigen is unknown. This same CDR3 is encoded by further DNA sequences in the sample. Points from the study as a whole: Among type 1 diabetes patients, VDJ junctions had fewer insertions and more deletions.

The sample taken for sequencing was naive CD4+ T cells from blood. The chain has TRBV7-2 and TRBJ1-2; D remains ambiguous. This receptor was taken from a man younger than 35 in good health. CDR3 in DNA: TGTGCCAGCAGCTTATACGGGTCGAACTATGGCTACACCTTC. This translates into CASSLYGSNYGYTF.